This is a list of T cell receptor beta chains from one sample in a study of cytomegalovirus exposure and HLA in healthy donors. The method was immunoSEQ multiplex PCR; TCRdb's version includes in-frame clones alone and lacks a portion of them. The sample contains 100,000 to 140,000 clones, about 74% of which appear only once. The sequencing input was PBMCs. These receptors came from a woman between 35 and 50 years old in good health and CMV-seropositive. The conserved cysteine and the conserved F or W are not part of the CDR3 here. A D gene is named only where the DNA matches it firmly. The size entry is marked missing in some rows and otherwise reads once, few, many or a size class.

clone_size: once; j_call: TRBJ2-2; v_call: TRBV7-2; d_call: TRBD2; cdr3_aa: ASSETGLATNTGELF
clone_size: few; j_call: TRBJ2-2; v_call: TRBV5-4; d_call: TRBD1; cdr3_aa: ASSSGTGLNTGELF
clone_size: -; j_call: TRBJ2-7; v_call: TRBV7-2; d_call: -; cdr3_aa: ASSLAGGSSYEQY
clone_size: once; j_call: TRBJ2-5; v_call: TRBV29-1; d_call: -; cdr3_aa: SVEQQRGETQY
clone_size: -; j_call: TRBJ1-3; v_call: TRBV7-9; d_call: -; cdr3_aa: ASSLQQGSGNTIY
clone_size: -; j_call: TRBJ2-1; v_call: TRBV6-4; d_call: -; cdr3_aa: ARPGLPRPPYVDNEQF
clone_size: -; j_call: TRBJ1-5; v_call: TRBV2; d_call: TRBD1; cdr3_aa: ASNGQGAVTQPQH
clone_size: few; j_call: TRBJ1-6; v_call: TRBV27; d_call: -; cdr3_aa: ASSLYFGLQNSPLH
clone_size: -; j_call: TRBJ2-1; v_call: TRBV7-9; d_call: TRBD2; cdr3_aa: ASSPGLAGVDEQF
clone_size: -; j_call: TRBJ2-5; v_call: TRBV9; d_call: TRBD1; cdr3_aa: ASSVGLDRGRETQY
clone_size: -; j_call: TRBJ1-3; v_call: TRBV19; d_call: -; cdr3_aa: ASSILLAGNTIY
clone_size: -; j_call: TRBJ2-3; v_call: TRBV15; d_call: TRBD2; cdr3_aa: ATSFPRGGTDTQY
clone_size: -; j_call: TRBJ1-1; v_call: TRBV5-1; d_call: -; cdr3_aa: ASSFWDGSTEAF
clone_size: few; j_call: TRBJ1-6; v_call: TRBV4-1; d_call: -; cdr3_aa: ASSQEPRFSSYNSPLH
clone_size: -; j_call: TRBJ1-2; v_call: TRBV7-3; d_call: TRBD1; cdr3_aa: ASSSGQGDGYT
clone_size: -; j_call: TRBJ2-2; v_call: TRBV5-1; d_call: -; cdr3_aa: ASSAGQSVGGELF
clone_size: -; j_call: TRBJ1-5; v_call: TRBV19; d_call: -; cdr3_aa: ASSIAGGLANQPQH
clone_size: -; j_call: TRBJ2-3; v_call: TRBV2; d_call: TRBD1; cdr3_aa: ASSEQGQVTDTQY
clone_size: -; j_call: TRBJ1-5; v_call: TRBV4-3; d_call: -; cdr3_aa: ASSQAFGGDQPQH
clone_size: -; j_call: TRBJ2-3; v_call: TRBV5-1; d_call: TRBD1; cdr3_aa: ASSSQGSTDTQY
clone_size: -; j_call: TRBJ2-7; v_call: TRBV5-1; d_call: -; cdr3_aa: ASSFNGDTYEQY
clone_size: -; j_call: TRBJ2-1; v_call: TRBV11-3; d_call: TRBD2; cdr3_aa: ASSLRGGAFYNEQF
clone_size: many; j_call: TRBJ1-2; v_call: TRBV2; d_call: TRBD1; cdr3_aa: ASLDRGGNYGYT
clone_size: -; j_call: TRBJ2-5; v_call: TRBV5-4; d_call: -; cdr3_aa: ASSRDRYQETQY
clone_size: -; j_call: TRBJ2-5; v_call: TRBV6-1; d_call: TRBD1; cdr3_aa: ASSEGRGRETQY
clone_size: -; j_call: TRBJ1-4; v_call: TRBV4-2; d_call: -; cdr3_aa: ASSLRGATNEKLF
clone_size: -; j_call: TRBJ2-6; v_call: TRBV5-4; d_call: TRBD1; cdr3_aa: ASSPDRASGANVLT
clone_size: few; j_call: TRBJ1-1; v_call: TRBV5-1; d_call: -; cdr3_aa: ASSSNNEAF
clone_size: -; j_call: TRBJ2-6; v_call: TRBV6-5; d_call: -; cdr3_aa: ASSPRGSGANVLT
clone_size: -; j_call: TRBJ2-7; v_call: TRBV7-6; d_call: TRBD2; cdr3_aa: ASSIRGVLREQY
clone_size: -; j_call: TRBJ1-2; v_call: TRBV30; d_call: -; cdr3_aa: AWSGNGGGWT
clone_size: -; j_call: TRBJ1-2; v_call: TRBV27; d_call: TRBD1; cdr3_aa: ASRPTGALNYGYT
clone_size: -; j_call: TRBJ1-4; v_call: TRBV7-9; d_call: TRBD1; cdr3_aa: ASSLILTGANEKLF
clone_size: -; j_call: TRBJ2-4; v_call: TRBV19; d_call: TRBD2; cdr3_aa: ASKAGGAENIQY
clone_size: few; j_call: TRBJ1-2; v_call: TRBV6-6; d_call: TRBD1; cdr3_aa: ASSRTTGGYGYT
clone_size: -; j_call: TRBJ1-4; v_call: TRBV5-1; d_call: -; cdr3_aa: ASSCGGGRDEKLF
clone_size: -; j_call: TRBJ2-7; v_call: TRBV7-2; d_call: -; cdr3_aa: ASSSAYEQY
clone_size: -; j_call: TRBJ2-5; v_call: TRBV7-9; d_call: -; cdr3_aa: ASSSQGVETQY
clone_size: -; j_call: TRBJ2-3; v_call: TRBV9; d_call: TRBD2; cdr3_aa: ASSVWGGGASDTQY
clone_size: few; j_call: TRBJ1-4; v_call: TRBV5-6; d_call: TRBD1; cdr3_aa: ASSRQGARAEKLF
clone_size: -; j_call: TRBJ1-4; v_call: TRBV30; d_call: -; cdr3_aa: AWSVQAATNEKLF
clone_size: few; j_call: TRBJ2-7; v_call: TRBV11-1; d_call: -; cdr3_aa: ASSRNRWSYEQY
clone_size: few; j_call: TRBJ2-2; v_call: TRBV9; d_call: -; cdr3_aa: ASSENRVGTGELF
clone_size: -; j_call: TRBJ1-5; v_call: TRBV4-1; d_call: -; cdr3_aa: ASSHPEGVGPQH
clone_size: -; j_call: TRBJ2-6; v_call: TRBV6-5; d_call: TRBD1; cdr3_aa: ASRSEGAGANVLT
clone_size: -; j_call: TRBJ1-5; v_call: TRBV2; d_call: -; cdr3_aa: ASSVGHSGDQPQH
clone_size: -; j_call: TRBJ2-3; v_call: TRBV5-1; d_call: TRBD1; cdr3_aa: ASSLLGQGTDTQY
clone_size: few; j_call: TRBJ1-3; v_call: TRBV5-1; d_call: -; cdr3_aa: ASSLEATAGNTIY
clone_size: few; j_call: TRBJ2-2; v_call: TRBV25-1; d_call: -; cdr3_aa: ASSDPGDTGELF
clone_size: -; j_call: TRBJ2-7; v_call: TRBV4-2; d_call: TRBD1; cdr3_aa: ASSQDGAGGGYEQY
clone_size: few; j_call: TRBJ2-1; v_call: TRBV30; d_call: TRBD1; cdr3_aa: AWTAGTASYNEQF
clone_size: -; j_call: TRBJ2-5; v_call: TRBV6-6; d_call: -; cdr3_aa: ASGGLTQETQY
clone_size: -; j_call: TRBJ1-2; v_call: TRBV30; d_call: -; cdr3_aa: AWSGGDYGYT
clone_size: once; j_call: TRBJ1-5; v_call: TRBV5-4; d_call: -; cdr3_aa: ASSSVRPQH
clone_size: -; j_call: TRBJ2-7; v_call: TRBV5-1; d_call: -; cdr3_aa: ASSLAPRSDYEQY
clone_size: -; j_call: TRBJ1-2; v_call: TRBV6-5; d_call: TRBD1; cdr3_aa: ASSDYRGGIGYT
clone_size: few; j_call: TRBJ1-6; v_call: TRBV2; d_call: TRBD1; cdr3_aa: ASSGARDRTYNSPLH
clone_size: -; j_call: TRBJ1-5; v_call: TRBV19; d_call: -; cdr3_aa: ASSQGGGNQPQH
clone_size: once; j_call: TRBJ2-3; v_call: TRBV5-1; d_call: TRBD1; cdr3_aa: ASSSGQGEDTQY
clone_size: -; j_call: TRBJ1-2; v_call: TRBV7-9; d_call: -; cdr3_aa: ASSLAGNLYGYT